One TCR beta chain is described in this entry. Its target is not known. Following extraction, RNA underwent reverse transcription to cDNA, which served as the sequencing template. Measured with immunoSEQ multiplex PCR; TCRdb has only the in-frame clones, and not every one. The data show over 200,000 clones, 50% to 60% seen once. This CDR3 has 13 amino acids. Trimming cost V 5 bases and J 0 bases, with 7 bases left between them. CDR1 is MNHEY and CDR2 is SMNVEV in the germline V gene (reference sequence). The study team obtained lesional scalp punch biopsies and peripheral blood from alopecia areata patients. The source of the sample is a study of CD8+ T cells in alopecia areata. Background on the study: Treated patients were given 5 to 10 mg oral tofacitinib twice daily. Notes on the study in general: Scalp samples also contribute reads from the resident alphabeta T cells found in normal skin.

The receptor's source is a human donor with alopecia areata. The chain has TRBV27 and TRBJ1-2, with TRBD1 as a possible D gene (5 bases). Here the sequenced sample was CD4+ T cells sorted from blood, taken at week 0. CDR3 coding DNA: TGTGCCAGCAGTGAACAGGCTAACTATGGCTACACCTTC. Encoded protein: CASSEQANYGYTF.